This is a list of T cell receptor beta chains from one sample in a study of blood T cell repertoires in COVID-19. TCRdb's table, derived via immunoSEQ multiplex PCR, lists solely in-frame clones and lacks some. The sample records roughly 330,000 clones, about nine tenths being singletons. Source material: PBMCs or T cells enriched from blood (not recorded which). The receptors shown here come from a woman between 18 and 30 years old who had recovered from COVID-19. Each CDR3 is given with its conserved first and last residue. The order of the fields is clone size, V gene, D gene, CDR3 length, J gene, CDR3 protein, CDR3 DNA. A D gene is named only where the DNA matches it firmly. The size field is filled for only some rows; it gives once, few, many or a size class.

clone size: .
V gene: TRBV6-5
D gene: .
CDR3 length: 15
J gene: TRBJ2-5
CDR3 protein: CASSSQIASVETQYF
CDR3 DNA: TGTGCCAGCAGTTCCCAGATAGCTAGCGTTGAGACCCAGTACTTC

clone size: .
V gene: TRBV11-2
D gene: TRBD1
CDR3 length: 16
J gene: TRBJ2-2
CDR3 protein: CASSLGGTGNTGELFF
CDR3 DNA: TGTGCCAGCAGCTTAGGGGGGACAGGGAACACCGGGGAGCTGTTTTTT

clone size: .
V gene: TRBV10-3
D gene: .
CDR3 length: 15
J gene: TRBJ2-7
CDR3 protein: CAISPFYGVSSAQYF
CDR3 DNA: TGTGCCATCAGCCCCTTTTACGGGGTGTCAAGTGCGCAGTACTTC

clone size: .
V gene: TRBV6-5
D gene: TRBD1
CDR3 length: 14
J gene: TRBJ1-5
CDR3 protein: CASRYYRGDQPQHF
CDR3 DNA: TGTGCCAGCAGGTACTACAGGGGCGATCAGCCCCAGCATTTT

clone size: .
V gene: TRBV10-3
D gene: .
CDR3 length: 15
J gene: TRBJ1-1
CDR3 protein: CAISESRGRVAEAFF
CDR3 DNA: TGTGCCATCAGTGAGTCCCGCGGCAGGGTGGCTGAAGCTTTCTTT

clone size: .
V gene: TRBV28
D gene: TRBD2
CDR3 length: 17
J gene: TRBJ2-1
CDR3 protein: CASSSPLSSGRYNEQFF
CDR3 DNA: TGTGCCAGCAGTTCTCCTTTATCTAGCGGGAGATACAATGAGCAGTTCTTC

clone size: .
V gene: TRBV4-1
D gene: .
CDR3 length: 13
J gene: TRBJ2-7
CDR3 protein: CASSQDPTDNRYF
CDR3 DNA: TGCGCCAGCAGCCAAGATCCGACAGACAACCGGTACTTC

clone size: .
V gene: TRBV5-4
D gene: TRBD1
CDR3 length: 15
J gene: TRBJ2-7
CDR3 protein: CASSRMPGQGYEQYF
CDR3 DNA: TGTGCCAGCAGCAGAATGCCGGGACAGGGGTACGAGCAGTACTTC

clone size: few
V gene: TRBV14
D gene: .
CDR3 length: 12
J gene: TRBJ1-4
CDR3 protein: CASSPSDEKLFF
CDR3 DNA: TGTGCCAGCAGCCCCTCAGATGAAAAACTGTTTTTT

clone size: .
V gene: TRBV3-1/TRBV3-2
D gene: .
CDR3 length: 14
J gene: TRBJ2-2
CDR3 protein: CASSPGPYEGELFF
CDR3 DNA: TGTGCCAGCAGCCCTGGCCCTTACGAAGGGGAGCTGTTTTTT

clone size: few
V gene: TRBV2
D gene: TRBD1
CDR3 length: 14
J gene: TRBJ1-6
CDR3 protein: CASTLTGGSSPLHF
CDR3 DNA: TGTGCCAGCACCCTGACAGGGGGCAGTTCACCCCTCCACTTT

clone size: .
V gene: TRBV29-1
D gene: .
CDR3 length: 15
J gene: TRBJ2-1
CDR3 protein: CSVAGRVDSYNEQFF
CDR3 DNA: TGCAGCGTTGCCGGGCGGGTTGATTCCTACAATGAGCAGTTCTTC

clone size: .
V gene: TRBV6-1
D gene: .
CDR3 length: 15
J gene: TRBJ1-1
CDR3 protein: CASSEARGLNTEAFF
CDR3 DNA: TGTGCCAGCAGTGAAGCCAGGGGACTGAACACTGAAGCTTTCTTT

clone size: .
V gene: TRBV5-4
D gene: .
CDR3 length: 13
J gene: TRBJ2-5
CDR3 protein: CASSSYLQETQYF
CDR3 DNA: TGTGCCAGCAGCTCCTACCTCCAAGAGACCCAGTACTTC

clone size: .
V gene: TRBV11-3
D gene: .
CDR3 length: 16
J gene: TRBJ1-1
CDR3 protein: CASSLAWAPVATEAFF
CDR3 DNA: TGTGCCAGCAGCTTAGCATGGGCCCCCGTCGCCACTGAAGCTTTCTTT

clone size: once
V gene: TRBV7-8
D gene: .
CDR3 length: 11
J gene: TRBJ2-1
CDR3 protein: CASSLTNEQFF
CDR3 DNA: TGTGCCAGCAGCCTTACAAATGAGCAGTTCTTC

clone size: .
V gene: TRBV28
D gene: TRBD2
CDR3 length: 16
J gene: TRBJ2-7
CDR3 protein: CASSPGTSETFYEQYF
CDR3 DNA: TGTGCCAGCAGTCCCGGGACTAGCGAGACATTTTACGAGCAGTACTTC

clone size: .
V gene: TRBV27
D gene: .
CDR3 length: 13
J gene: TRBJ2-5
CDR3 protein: CASSTTYQETQYF
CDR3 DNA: TGTGCCAGCAGCACTACGTACCAAGAGACCCAGTACTTC

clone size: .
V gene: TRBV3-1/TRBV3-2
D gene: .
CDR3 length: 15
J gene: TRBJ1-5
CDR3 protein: CASSQALDSNQPQHF
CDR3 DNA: TGTGCCAGCAGCCAAGCCTTAGATAGCAATCAGCCCCAGCATTTT

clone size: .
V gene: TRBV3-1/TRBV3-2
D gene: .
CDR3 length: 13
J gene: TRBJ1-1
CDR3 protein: CASSQAARAEAFF
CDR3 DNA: TGTGCCAGCAGCCAAGCCGCCAGGGCTGAAGCTTTCTTT

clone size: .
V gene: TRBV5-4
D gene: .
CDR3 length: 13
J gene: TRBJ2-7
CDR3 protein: CASSLRGTYEQYF
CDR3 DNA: TGTGCCAGCAGCCTCCGAGGAACCTACGAGCAGTACTTC

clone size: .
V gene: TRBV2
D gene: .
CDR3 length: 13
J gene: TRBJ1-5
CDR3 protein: CASSSGDEQPQHF
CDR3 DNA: TGTGCCAGCAGTTCAGGGGATGAGCAGCCCCAGCATTTT

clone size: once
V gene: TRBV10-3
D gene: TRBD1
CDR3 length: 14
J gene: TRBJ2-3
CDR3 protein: CAISPGQGPDTQYF
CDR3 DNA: TGTGCCATCAGTCCGGGACAGGGGCCAGATACGCAGTATTTT

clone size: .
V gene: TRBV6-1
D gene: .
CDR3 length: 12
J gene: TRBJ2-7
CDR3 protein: CASSEGLYEQYF
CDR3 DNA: TGTGCCAGCAGTGAAGGGCTTTACGAGCAGTACTTC

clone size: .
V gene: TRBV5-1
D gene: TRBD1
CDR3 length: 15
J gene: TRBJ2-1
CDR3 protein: CASSLEQGAVDEQFF
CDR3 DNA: TGCGCCAGCAGCCTGGAGCAGGGGGCTGTTGATGAGCAGTTCTTC

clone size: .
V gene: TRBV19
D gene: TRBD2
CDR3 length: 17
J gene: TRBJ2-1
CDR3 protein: CASSIAWLAGAAGEQFF
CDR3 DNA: TGTGCCAGTAGTATAGCGTGGCTAGCGGGAGCGGCGGGTGAGCAGTTCTTC

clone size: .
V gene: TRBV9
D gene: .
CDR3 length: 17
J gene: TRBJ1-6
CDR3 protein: CASSPSGKSSYNSPLHF
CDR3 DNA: TGTGCCAGCAGCCCCTCGGGGAAGAGCTCCTATAATTCACCCCTCCACTTT

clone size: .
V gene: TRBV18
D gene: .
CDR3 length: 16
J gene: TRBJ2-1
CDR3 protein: CASSPPGGFHYNEQFF
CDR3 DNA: TGTGCCAGCTCACCACCGGGGGGATTTCACTACAATGAGCAGTTCTTC

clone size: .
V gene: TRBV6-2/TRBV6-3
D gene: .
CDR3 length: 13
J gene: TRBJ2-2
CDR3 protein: CASSPSFTGELFF
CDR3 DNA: TGTGCCAGCAGTCCCTCTTTCACCGGGGAGCTGTTTTTT

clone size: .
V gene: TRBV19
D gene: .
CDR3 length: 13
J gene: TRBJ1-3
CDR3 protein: CASRDSAGNTIYF
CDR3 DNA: TGTGCCAGTAGGGACAGCGCTGGAAACACCATATATTTT

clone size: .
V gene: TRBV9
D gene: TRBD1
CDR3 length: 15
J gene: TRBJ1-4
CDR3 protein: CASSVGSGGGEKLFF
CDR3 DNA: TGTGCCAGCAGCGTAGGGTCAGGGGGTGGTGAAAAACTGTTTTTT

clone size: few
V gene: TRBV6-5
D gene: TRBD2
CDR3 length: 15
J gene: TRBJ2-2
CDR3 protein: CASTGGVPNTGELFF
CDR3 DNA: TGTGCCAGCACGGGGGGGGTCCCGAACACCGGGGAGCTGTTTTTT

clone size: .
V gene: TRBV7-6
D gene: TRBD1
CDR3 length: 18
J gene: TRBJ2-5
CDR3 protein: CASSPRDRGLTIQETQYF
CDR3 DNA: TGTGCCAGCAGCCCCCGGGACAGGGGGCTCACCATACAAGAGACCCAGTACTTC

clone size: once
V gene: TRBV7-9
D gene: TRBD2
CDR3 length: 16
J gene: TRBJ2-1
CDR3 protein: CASSDLAGGTYNEQFF
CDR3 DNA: TGTGCCAGCAGCGACCTAGCGGGGGGTACCTACAATGAGCAGTTCTTC

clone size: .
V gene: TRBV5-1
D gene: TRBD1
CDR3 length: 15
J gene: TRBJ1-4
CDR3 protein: CASSPSTGGDEKLFF
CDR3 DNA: TGCGCCAGCAGCCCCTCGACAGGGGGAGATGAAAAACTGTTTTTT

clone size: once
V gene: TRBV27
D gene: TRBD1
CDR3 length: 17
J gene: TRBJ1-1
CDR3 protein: CASRKNRGQGVNTEAFF
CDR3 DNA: TGTGCCAGCAGGAAGAACAGGGGGCAGGGGGTGAACACTGAAGCTTTCTTT

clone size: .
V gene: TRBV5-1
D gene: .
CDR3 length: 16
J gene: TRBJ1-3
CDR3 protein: CASSFWGQTSGNTIYF
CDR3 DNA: TGCGCCAGCAGCTTTTGGGGGCAAACCTCTGGAAACACCATATATTTT

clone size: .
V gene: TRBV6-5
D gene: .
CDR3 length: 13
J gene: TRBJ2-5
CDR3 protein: CASSYAPRETQYF
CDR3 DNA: TGTGCCAGCAGTTACGCACCGCGGGAGACCCAGTACTTC

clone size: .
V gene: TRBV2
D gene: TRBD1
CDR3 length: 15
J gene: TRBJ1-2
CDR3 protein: CASSNNRGRGYGYTF
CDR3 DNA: TGTGCCAGCAGCAATAACAGGGGGAGAGGCTATGGCTACACCTTC

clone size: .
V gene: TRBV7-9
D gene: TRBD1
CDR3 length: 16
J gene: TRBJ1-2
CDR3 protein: CASSLVLGQGLNGYTF
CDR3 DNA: TGTGCCAGCAGCTTAGTTTTGGGACAGGGTCTGAATGGCTACACCTTC

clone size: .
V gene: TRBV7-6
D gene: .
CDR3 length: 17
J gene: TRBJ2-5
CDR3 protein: CASSLGGLLPGEETQYF
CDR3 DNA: TGTGCCAGCAGCTTAGGAGGCCTGCTGCCGGGGGAAGAGACCCAGTACTTC

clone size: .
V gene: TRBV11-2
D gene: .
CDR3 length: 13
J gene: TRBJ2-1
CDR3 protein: CASSLKSGNEQFF
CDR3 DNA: TGTGCCAGCAGCTTAAAGTCGGGGAATGAGCAGTTCTTC

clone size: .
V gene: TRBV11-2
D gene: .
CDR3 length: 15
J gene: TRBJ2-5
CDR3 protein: CASSPLTGLQETQYF
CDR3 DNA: TGTGCCAGCAGCCCTCTAACGGGACTCCAAGAGACCCAGTACTTC

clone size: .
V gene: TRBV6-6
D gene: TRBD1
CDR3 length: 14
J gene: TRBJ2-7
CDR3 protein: CASSYGQGAGEQYF
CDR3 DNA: TGTGCCAGCAGTTACGGGCAGGGGGCTGGCGAGCAGTACTTC

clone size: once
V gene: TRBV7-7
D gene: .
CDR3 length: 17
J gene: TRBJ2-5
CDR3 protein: CASSKSPDRAGVETQYF
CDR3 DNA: TGTGCTAGCAGCAAATCCCCGGATAGGGCAGGGGTTGAGACCCAGTACTTC

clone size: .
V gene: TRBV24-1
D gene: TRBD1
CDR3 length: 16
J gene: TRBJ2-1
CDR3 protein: CATSDLRQGAYNEQFF
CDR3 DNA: TGTGCCACCAGTGATTTGAGGCAGGGGGCCTACAATGAGCAGTTCTTC